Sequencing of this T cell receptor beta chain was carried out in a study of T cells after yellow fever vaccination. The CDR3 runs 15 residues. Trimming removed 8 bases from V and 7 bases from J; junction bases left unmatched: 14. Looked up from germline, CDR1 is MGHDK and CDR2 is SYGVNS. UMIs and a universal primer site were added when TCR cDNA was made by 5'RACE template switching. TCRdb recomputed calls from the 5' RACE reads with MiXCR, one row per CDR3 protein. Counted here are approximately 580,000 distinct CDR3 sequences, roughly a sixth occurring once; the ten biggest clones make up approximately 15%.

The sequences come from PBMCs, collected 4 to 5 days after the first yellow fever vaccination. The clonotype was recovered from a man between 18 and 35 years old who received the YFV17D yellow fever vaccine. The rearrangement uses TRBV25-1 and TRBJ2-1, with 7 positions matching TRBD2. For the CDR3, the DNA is TGTGCCAGCGGGGCGACGTGGGACTATTTAAATGAGCAGTTCTTC. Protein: CASGATWDYLNEQFF.